A selection of T cell receptor beta chains follows, all from one sample in a study of CD8 T cells in ankylosing spondylitis. Using its own MiXCR run on the 5' RACE reads, TCRdb lists one record per CDR3 protein. The sample yields about 800,000 distinct CDR3 sequences, over 9.5% seen once. Sequencing was carried out using blood, either unsorted or a sorted T cell fraction (not recorded which). The receptors shown here come from a male donor with ankylosing spondylitis. Each CDR3 is given with its conserved first and last residue. The D gene is left open where the match is weak. The size of a clone is reported for some rows only, either as once, few or many, or as a class for expanded clones.

TRBV6-2/TRBV6-3,TRBD1,few,16,TRBJ2-5,TGTGCCAGCAGTTACTCGCGCCAGGGGGCGGCGGAGACCCAGTACTTC,CASSYSRQGAAETQYF
TRBV20-1,.,.,14,TRBJ2-3,TGCAGTGGGGGACGACGGGAGTTGATAGATACGCAGTATTTT,CSGGRRELIDTQYF
TRBV7-2,.,.,15,TRBJ2-3,TGTGCCAGCAGCCTCCGACTAGTCCGCACAGATACGCAGTATTTT,CASSLRLVRTDTQYF
TRBV2,.,.,13,TRBJ2-5,TGTGCCAGCAGTGAAGGAGGGTGGACGACCCAGTACTTC,CASSEGGWTTQYF
TRBV20-1,.,few,14,TRBJ2-7,TGCAGTGCTAGTATGGGGGGTGTCCCATACGAGCAGTACTTC,CSASMGGVPYEQYF
TRBV27,.,many,13,TRBJ1-4,TGTGCCAGCGCCGACATCGGTCGTGAAAAACTGTTTTTT,CASADIGREKLFF
TRBV4-1,TRBD1,.,16,TRBJ2-7,TGCGCCAGCAGCCCGGGGACAGGGGGGAAGTCCTACGAGCAGTACTTC,CASSPGTGGKSYEQYF
TRBV6-5,TRBD2,few,16,TRBJ2-3,TGTGCCAGCAGTTACTCGGCTAGCGGGGATGAAGATACGCAGTATTTT,CASSYSASGDEDTQYF
TRBV5-1,.,.,15,TRBJ2-1,TGCGCCAGCAGCTTGGCCGGGTTGGGCGGCAATGAGCAGTTCTTC,CASSLAGLGGNEQFF
TRBV5-1,.,.,16,TRBJ1-1,TGCGCCAGCCACTTTTTCGTTTCGAGGGGGACCACTGAAGCTTTCTTT,CASHFFVSRGTTEAFF
TRBV20-1,.,few,14,TRBJ1-6,TGCGCGGAACTAAAGGGGCTAAATAATTCACCCCTCCACTTT,CAELKGLNNSPLHF
TRBV20-1,.,few,12,TRBJ2-7,TGCAGTGCTAGAGGCCCTACCTACGAGCAGTACTTC,CSARGPTYEQYF
TRBV27,TRBD2,.,17,TRBJ2-3,TGTGCCAGCAGTCGTCTCGGACTAGCGGGTAGCACAGATACGCAGTATTTT,CASSRLGLAGSTDTQYF
TRBV29-1,TRBD2,many,14,TRBJ2-5,TGCAGCGTGGGACTAGCGGGGGGCGAAGAGACCCAGTACTTC,CSVGLAGGEETQYF
TRBV5-1,TRBD1,.,13,TRBJ1-2,TGCGCCAGCAGTGGCCAGACAGGGGATGGCTACACCTTC,CASSGQTGDGYTF
TRBV7-2,.,many,13,TRBJ2-5,TGTGCCAGCAGCTTTCCAAACGGGGAGACCCAGTACTTC,CASSFPNGETQYF
TRBV5-1,.,.,16,TRBJ2-1,TGCGCCAGCAGACCCAGGGGAGCGGGAACAACGAATGAGCAGTTCTTC,CASRPRGAGTTNEQFF
TRBV20-1,.,many,14,TRBJ2-7,TGCAGTGCTAGAAACCCGGGACTTTTCTACGAGCAGTACTTC,CSARNPGLFYEQYF
TRBV20-1,.,.,15,TRBJ2-2,TGCAGTGCTAGAGATCTGGAGCTGGGCACCGGGGAGCTGTTTTTT,CSARDLELGTGELFF
TRBV15,.,many,14,TRBJ2-1,TGTGCCACCAGCAGAGATCCCTGGAACAATGAGCAGTTCTTC,CATSRDPWNNEQFF
TRBV4-3,TRBD2,many,17,TRBJ2-2,TGCGCCAGCAGCTTCCGTACGGGGGGATGGGTAACCGGGGAGCTGTTTTTT,CASSFRTGGWVTGELFF
TRBV4-2,TRBD1,.,19,TRBJ1-4,TGTGCCAGCAGCCAAGAAGTCTTGGGACAGGGATCCACTAATGAAAAACTGTTTTTT,CASSQEVLGQGSTNEKLFF
TRBV11-3,.,.,15,TRBJ2-3,TGTGCCAGCAGCTTAGTTGGGAGTGGAGCAGATACGCAGTATTTT,CASSLVGSGADTQYF
TRBV5-1,TRBD2,few,17,TRBJ2-1,TGCGCCAGCAGCCTACAACCTAGCGGGAGCTCCTACAATGAGCAGTTCTTC,CASSLQPSGSSYNEQFF
TRBV9,TRBD2,few,15,TRBJ2-2,TGTGCCAGCGGGTTAGCGGGACCGAACACCGGGGAGCTGTTTTTT,CASGLAGPNTGELFF
TRBV20-1,.,.,17,TRBJ1-2,TGCAGTGCTAGAATAGATACCGGCAGGGCATTCTCCTATGGCTACACCTTC,CSARIDTGRAFSYGYTF
TRBV5-1,.,few,15,TRBJ2-7,TGCGCCAGCAGCTTGGATGGGGGCAGGAATAGCGAGCAGTACTTC,CASSLDGGRNSEQYF